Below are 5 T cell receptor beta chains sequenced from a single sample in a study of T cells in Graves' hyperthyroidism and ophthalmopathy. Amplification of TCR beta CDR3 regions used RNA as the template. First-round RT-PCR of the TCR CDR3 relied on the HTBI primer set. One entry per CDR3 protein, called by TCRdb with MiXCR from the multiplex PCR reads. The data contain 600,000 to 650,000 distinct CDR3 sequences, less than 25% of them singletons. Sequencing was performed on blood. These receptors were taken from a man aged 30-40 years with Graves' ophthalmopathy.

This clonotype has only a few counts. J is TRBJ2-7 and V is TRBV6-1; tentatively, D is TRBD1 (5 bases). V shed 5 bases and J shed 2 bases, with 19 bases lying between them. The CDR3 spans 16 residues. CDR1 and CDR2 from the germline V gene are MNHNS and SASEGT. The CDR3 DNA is TGTGCCAGCAGTTATACATCGACAGTACCCACCTACGAGCAGTACTTC. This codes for CASSYTSTVPTYEQYF.

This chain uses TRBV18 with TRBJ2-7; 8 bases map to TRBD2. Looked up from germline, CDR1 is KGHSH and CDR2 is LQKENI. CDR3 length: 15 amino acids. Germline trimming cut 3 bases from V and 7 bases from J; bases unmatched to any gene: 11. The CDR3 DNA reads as TGTGCCAGCTCACCCTCAGCGGGAGTTCTAAATGAGCAGTACTTC. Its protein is CASSPSAGVLNEQYF.

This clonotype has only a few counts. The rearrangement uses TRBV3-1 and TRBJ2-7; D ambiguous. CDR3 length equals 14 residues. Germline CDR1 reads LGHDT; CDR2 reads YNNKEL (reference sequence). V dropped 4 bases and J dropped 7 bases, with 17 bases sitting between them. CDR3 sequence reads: CASSPTDPGWEQYF. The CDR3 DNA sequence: TGTGCCAGCAGCCCGACGGACCCGGGTTGGGAGCAGTACTTC.

CDR3 bases: TGTGCCAGCAGTTACTACGTGGGGGCGCATCGGGACACTGAAGCTTTCTTT. As protein: CASSYYVGAHRDTEAFF. The rearrangement uses TRBV6-5 and TRBJ1-1; D is perhaps TRBD1 (6 bases). Germline V gives CDR1 MNHEY, CDR2 SVGAGI. CDR3 size: 17 residues. Trimming stripped 1 base from V and 3 bases from J, with 18 bases between.

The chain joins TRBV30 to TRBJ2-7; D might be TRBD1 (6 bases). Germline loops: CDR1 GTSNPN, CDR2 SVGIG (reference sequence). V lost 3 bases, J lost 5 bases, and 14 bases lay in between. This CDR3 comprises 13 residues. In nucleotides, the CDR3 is TGTGCCTGGAGCGCCGACAGGCGCGACGAGCAGTACTTC. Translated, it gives CAWSADRRDEQYF. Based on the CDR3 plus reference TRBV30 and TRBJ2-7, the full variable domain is SQTIHQWPATLVQPVGSPLSLECTVEGTSNPNLYWYRQAAGRGLQLLFYSVGIGQISSEVPQNLSASRPQDRQFILSSKKLLLSDSGFYLCAWSADRRDEQYFGPGTRLTVT.